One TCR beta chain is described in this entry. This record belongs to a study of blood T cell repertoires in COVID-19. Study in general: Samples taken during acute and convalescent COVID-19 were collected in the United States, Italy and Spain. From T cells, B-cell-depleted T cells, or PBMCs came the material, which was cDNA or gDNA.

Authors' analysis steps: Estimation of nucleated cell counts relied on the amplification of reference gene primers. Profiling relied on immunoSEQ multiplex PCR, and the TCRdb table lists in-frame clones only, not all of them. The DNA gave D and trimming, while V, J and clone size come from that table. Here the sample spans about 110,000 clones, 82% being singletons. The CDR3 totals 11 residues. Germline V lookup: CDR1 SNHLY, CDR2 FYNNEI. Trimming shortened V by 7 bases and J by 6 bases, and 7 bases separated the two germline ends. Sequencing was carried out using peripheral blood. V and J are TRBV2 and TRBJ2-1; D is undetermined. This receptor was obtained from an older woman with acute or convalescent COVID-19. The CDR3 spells CASTSSNEQFF. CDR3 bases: TGTGCCAGCACTTCTAGCAATGAGCAGTTCTTC. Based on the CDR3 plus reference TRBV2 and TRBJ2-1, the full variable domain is EPEVTQTPSHQVTQMGQEVILRCVPISNHLYFYWYRQILGQKVEFLVSFYNNEISEKSEIFDDQFSVERPDGSNFTLKIRSTKLEDSAMYFCASTSSNEQFFGPGTRLTVL.